This T cell receptor beta chain was identified during a study of STAT3 mutations in large granular lymphocyte leukemia. Study-level background: Canonical activating STAT3 mutations were detected in roughly half of the longitudinally sequenced T-LGLL patients. Immunosuppressive therapy was given to more than half of T-LGLL patients.

Study conclusions and caveats: Clonal expansion was inferred from other time points because no sample existed at each clone's first appearance. In T-cell large granular lymphocyte leukemia, about half of patients showed multiple immunodominant subclonotypes. Differing intervals and regimens complicate linking therapy response to clone burden.

The CDR3 covers 15 residues. CDR1 and CDR2 from the germline V gene are LGHNA and YSLEER. V was trimmed by 4 bases and J by 9 bases, leaving 16 bases between them. Here immunoSEQ multiplex PCR was the method, and the copy in TCRdb shows in-frame clones only, minus some. Seen here are approximately 13,000 clones, around 90% observed once, and the top ten hold roughly 33%. In the case of this clone: Its antigen is unknown.

The V call is TRBV4-3, the J call TRBJ1-6; D is unclear. Sequencing was done on a sample of peripheral blood mononuclear cells. The origin of this receptor is a man in his forties with T-cell large granular lymphocyte leukemia. Some clones in this sample may be carry-over from other donors' samples. CDR3 in amino acids: CASSPRFSKGSPLHF. In nucleotides, the CDR3 is TGCGCCAGCAGCCCCCGATTCTCCAAGGGTTCACCCCTCCACTTT.